Sample share makes the clone carrying this TCR beta chain medium-sized. CFSE-labeled PBMCs were cultured about six days with peptide pools, each at 1 ug/mL. Live CD56-CD19-CD16-CD3+CD4+ cells with low CFSE were sorted unfixed as proliferating CD4 T cells. The record originates from a study of Japanese encephalitis immunity and Zika vaccine responses. Study context: One YFV vaccine (YF-VAX) dose preceded ZPIV for some; others were flavivirus-naive.

The CDR3 runs to 16 residues. Trimming at V came to 1 base and at J to 0 bases, leaving 3 bases not matched to a gene. Germline values: CDR1 SGHTA, CDR2 FQGNSA. TCRdb ran MiXCR on the 5' RACE reads and lists one entry per CDR3 protein. The sample records 400 to 450 distinct CDR3 sequences, approximately 4% being singletons. The sequence came from an adult woman who received an inactivated Zika virus vaccine. V is TRBV7-2 and J is TRBJ2-1; 7 bases are shared with TRBD2. Sequenced material: antigen-activated CD4+ T cells from blood, cultured, taken during a Zika inactivated vaccine study. CDR3 sequence (DNA): TGTGCCAGCAGCTTAGTCGGGGGGAGCTCCTACAATGAGCAGTTCTTC. This translates into CASSLVGGSSYNEQFF.